A selection of T cell receptor beta chains follows, all from one sample in a study of blood T cells in healthy people across ages. Each CDR3 protein is one row after TCRdb ran MiXCR on the 5' RACE reads. The table shows about 780,000 distinct CDR3 sequences, with roughly 46% occurring only once. Sequenced input: blood. These TCRs come from a man older than 75 in good health. CDR3s include the opening cysteine and the closing phenylalanine or tryptophan. The D gene is left open where the match is weak. Size is stated for part of the rows, as once, few or many counts, or as a class when the clone is expanded.

d_call j_call v_call clone_size cdr3_nt cdr3_aa
NA TRBJ2-1 TRBV27 few TGTGCCAGCGTCACAAGGAATGAGCAGTTCTTC CASVTRNEQFF
TRBD2 TRBJ2-3 TRBV6-2/TRBV6-3 NA TGTGCCAGCAGTTACGAAGCGGGAGATACAGATACGCAGTATTTT CASSYEAGDTDTQYF
TRBD2 TRBJ2-7 TRBV7-2 NA TGTGCCAGCAGCTTAGGGAGCGGGAGTATATACGAGCAGTACTTC CASSLGSGSIYEQYF
NA TRBJ2-3 TRBV29-1 NA TGCAGCGTTGAACTGGACCCCCGGTATTTT CSVELDPRYF
NA TRBJ2-1 TRBV29-1 few TGCAGCGTTGAAATTTATTATGAGCAGTTCTTC CSVEIYYEQFF
NA TRBJ2-5 TRBV20-1 NA TGCAGTGCTCGGACAGACCGAGGGGTACAAGAGACCCAGTACTTC CSARTDRGVQETQYF
TRBD2 TRBJ2-1 TRBV20-1 few TGCAGTGCTAAGGGACTAGCAAACAATGAGCAGTTCTTC CSAKGLANNEQFF
NA TRBJ2-7 TRBV5-1 NA TGCGCCAGCAGACAGTTCCAGGGTGGAGAGTACTTC CASRQFQGGEYF
TRBD2 TRBJ2-2 TRBV20-1 NA TGCAGTGCTAGAGAAACCGGGACTAGCGACTTCACCGGGGAGCTGTTTTTT CSARETGTSDFTGELFF
TRBD2 TRBJ2-1 TRBV20-1 NA TGCAGTGCTAGATCTCCCCTAGCGGGAGTCAATGAGCAGTTCTTC CSARSPLAGVNEQFF
TRBD2 TRBJ2-1 TRBV29-1 few TGCAGCGTTGAAGGGACTAGCGAGGCCTACAATGAGCAGTTCTTC CSVEGTSEAYNEQFF
NA TRBJ2-7 TRBV9 NA TGTGCCAGCAGCGTAGGGTCAGACCCGCTCAGCGAGCAGTACTTC CASSVGSDPLSEQYF
NA TRBJ2-1 TRBV5-1 NA TGCGCCAGCAACAAAGTTGTCGACAATGAGCAGTTCTTC CASNKVVDNEQFF
NA TRBJ1-2 TRBV7-9 NA TGTGCCAGCAACTCTGGGACCTCGGACTATGGCTACACCTTC CASNSGTSDYGYTF
TRBD2 TRBJ2-1 TRBV7-2 NA TGTGCCAGCAGCCAGAGAAGACTAGCGGGAATCAATGAGCAGTTCTTC CASSQRRLAGINEQFF
NA TRBJ2-1 TRBV4-1 NA TGCGCCAGCAGCCGCCCGGACCCCCCGGAAGTGCAGTTCTTC CASSRPDPPEVQFF
TRBD2 TRBJ2-1 TRBV7-2 NA TGTGCCAGCAGCTTAATGGAGGGACTAGCCCATGAGCAGTTCTTC CASSLMEGLAHEQFF
NA TRBJ2-1 TRBV28 NA TGTGCCAGCCCGCGCGGGAATGAGCAGTTCTTC CASPRGNEQFF
TRBD2 TRBJ2-1 TRBV5-1 few TGCGCCAGCAGCATGACTAGCGGGAGCTACAATGAGCAGTTCTTC CASSMTSGSYNEQFF
NA TRBJ2-1 TRBV2 NA TGTGCCAGCAGTGAAGCCCCCCAAGGGGGGGTCAATGAGCAGTTCTTC CASSEAPQGGVNEQFF
TRBD2 TRBJ2-7 TRBV7-2 NA TGTGCCAGCAGCTTAGGAGCGGGGGTCATCTACGAGCAGTACTTC CASSLGAGVIYEQYF
TRBD1 TRBJ1-2 TRBV5-1 few TGCGCCAGCAGCCTGGGTCCACCGGGACAGGCGTTCTATGGCTACACCTTC CASSLGPPGQAFYGYTF
NA TRBJ2-7 TRBV20-1 NA TGCAGTCCTAGCGGGACAGGGGCCTACGAGCAGTACTTC CSPSGTGAYEQYF
NA TRBJ2-5 TRBV12-3/TRBV12-4 NA TGTGCCAGCAGTTTACATCGGGGTTCGTACCAAGAGACCCAGTACTTC CASSLHRGSYQETQYF
TRBD2 TRBJ2-1 TRBV12-3/TRBV12-4 NA TGTGCCAGCAGGGAGGGACTAGCGGGAGCCCAGGGTAATGGGCAGTTCTTC CASREGLAGAQGNGQFF
NA TRBJ1-5 TRBV11-3 NA TGTGCCAGCAGCTTAGATGGGGGGGGTCTCAGCAATCAGCCCCAGCATTTT CASSLDGGGLSNQPQHF
NA TRBJ2-7 TRBV29-1 few TGCAGCGTTGAAGGTGAAGGGGACGAGCAGTACTTC CSVEGEGDEQYF
NA TRBJ2-3 TRBV7-3 NA TGTGCCAGCTCGGGAATGGGGGGCCCCTCGGATACGCAGTATTTT CASSGMGGPSDTQYF
NA TRBJ2-3 TRBV4-2 few TGTGCCAGCAGCCAAGATCCGGGTTCCGGCGGTAGAGATACGCAGTATTTT CASSQDPGSGGRDTQYF
NA TRBJ1-4 TRBV10-3 few TGTGCCATCAGTGAAAGGTCCGGTGAAAAACTGTTTTTT CAISERSGEKLFF
TRBD1 TRBJ2-7 TRBV7-9 NA TGTGCCAGCAGCTACCACACCGGGACAGCTTCCTACGAGCAGTACTTC CASSYHTGTASYEQYF
NA TRBJ2-1 TRBV18 once TGTGCCAGCTCACGACCCGAGACGGAGTACAATGAGCAGTTCTTC CASSRPETEYNEQFF
TRBD2 TRBJ2-4 TRBV5-1 NA TGCGCCAGCAGCTATGAGCTAGCGGGCACAATCCAAGCCAAAAACATTCAGTACTTC CASSYELAGTIQAKNIQYF
NA TRBJ2-1 TRBV5-1 NA TGCGCCAGCAGCTTGAGAGGGGTTAGGTATGAGCAGTTCTTC CASSLRGVRYEQFF
NA TRBJ2-7 TRBV29-1 NA TGCAGCGTTGTTGGGGGGTCCAATACCTACTACGAGCAGTACTTC CSVVGGSNTYYEQYF
TRBD2 TRBJ2-5 TRBV29-1 many TGCAGCGTTGACGCGGGAGGAGGCGAGACCCAGTACTTC CSVDAGGGETQYF
NA TRBJ1-6 TRBV12-3/TRBV12-4 NA TGTGCCAGCAGTTTAGGGTGGGATTCACCCCTCCACTTT CASSLGWDSPLHF
NA TRBJ2-5 TRBV7-2 few TGTGCCAGCAGCTTACACGGGGCTAGCGAAGAGACCCAGTACTTC CASSLHGASEETQYF
TRBD1 TRBJ1-5 TRBV5-5 NA TGTGCCAGCAGCTTCGGGACAGGGGATAGTCAGCCCCAGCATTTT CASSFGTGDSQPQHF
TRBD2 TRBJ2-3 TRBV7-2 NA TGTGCCAGCAGCCCCTTAGCGGGAGATACGCAGTATTTT CASSPLAGDTQYF
TRBD1 TRBJ2-6 TRBV29-1 few TGCAGCGTTGATTCCGGACAGGGGGGCTCTGGGGCCAACGTCCTGACTTTC CSVDSGQGGSGANVLTF
NA TRBJ2-3 TRBV10-3 NA TGTGCCATCAGTGAGTCTGTTGGACTCACTTCAGATACGCAGTATTTT CAISESVGLTSDTQYF
NA TRBJ1-2 TRBV27 few TGTGCCAGCCGAACAGACTCGGGCTACACCTTC CASRTDSGYTF
NA TRBJ1-1 TRBV7-2 few TGTGCCAGTACCCCCCCGACGGCCAATAGGTTAACTGAAGCTTTCTTT CASTPPTANRLTEAFF
NA TRBJ2-3 TRBV12-3/TRBV12-4 NA TGTGCCAGCAGCCATAGGCTGAGAGTAGATACGCAGTATTTT CASSHRLRVDTQYF
TRBD1 TRBJ1-2 TRBV27 NA TGTGCCAGCAGTCCAGCCGGGACAGGGGGTATCTATGGCTACACCTTC CASSPAGTGGIYGYTF
NA TRBJ2-7 TRBV12-3/TRBV12-4 few TGTGCCAGCAGAATAGACAGTTCCTACGAGCAGTACTTC CASRIDSSYEQYF
NA TRBJ2-1 TRBV5-4 NA TGTGCCAGCAGCTTAGACAGCTACAAATACAATGAGCAGTTCTTC CASSLDSYKYNEQFF
NA TRBJ2-7 TRBV10-3 NA TGTGCCATCAGTCAACCAGCCGAGCCCTCCGAGCAGTACTTC CAISQPAEPSEQYF
NA TRBJ1-1 TRBV9 many TGTGCCAGCAACCAGGACAGCCTGAACACTGAAGCTTTCTTT CASNQDSLNTEAFF
NA TRBJ2-7 TRBV3-1 NA TGTGCCAGCAGCCAAGTTGCTGGGCCGGAAGGCTCCTACGAGCAGTACTTC CASSQVAGPEGSYEQYF
TRBD2 TRBJ2-7 TRBV20-1 NA TGCAGTGCTCCCGTAGCGGGGGGGTACAATGAGCAGTACTTC CSAPVAGGYNEQYF
TRBD1 TRBJ2-6 TRBV7-2 NA TGTGCCAGCAGCCGGGACGGGACAGGCGTCTCTGGGGCCAACGTCCTGACTTTC CASSRDGTGVSGANVLTF
NA TRBJ2-3 TRBV6-6 few TGTGCCACCACCGACAGTGGGCAGTTAGTAACAGATACGCAGTATTTT CATTDSGQLVTDTQYF